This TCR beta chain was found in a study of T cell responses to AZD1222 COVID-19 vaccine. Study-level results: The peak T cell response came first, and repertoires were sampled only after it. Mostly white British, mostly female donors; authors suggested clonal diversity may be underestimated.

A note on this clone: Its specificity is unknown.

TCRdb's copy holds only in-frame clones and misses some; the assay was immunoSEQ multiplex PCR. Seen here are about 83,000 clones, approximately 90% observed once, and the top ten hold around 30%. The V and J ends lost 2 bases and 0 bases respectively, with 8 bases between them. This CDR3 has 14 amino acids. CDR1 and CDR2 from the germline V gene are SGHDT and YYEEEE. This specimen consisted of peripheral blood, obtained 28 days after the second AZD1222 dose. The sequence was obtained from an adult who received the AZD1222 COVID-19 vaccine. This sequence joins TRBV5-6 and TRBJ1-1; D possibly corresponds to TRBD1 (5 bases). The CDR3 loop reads CASSFQGMNTEAFF. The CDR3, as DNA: TGTGCCAGCAGCTTTCAGGGAATGAACACTGAAGCTTTCTTT.